Listed here are 26 T cell receptor beta chains from one sample, sequenced in a study of blood T cell repertoires in COVID-19. Clones were read by immunoSEQ multiplex PCR, and TCRdb kept only the in-frame ones, dropping some. This sample yields fewer than 15,000 clones, of which roughly 91% are seen a single time; 2% to 2.5% belongs to the top ten. The material sequenced was peripheral blood. The receptor set was obtained from a woman between 65 and 79 years old in a cohort sampled during active or convalescent COVID-19.

A single count supports this clone. CDR3 amino acids: CASSSRRQGTNTEAFF. The DNA of the CDR3 is TGTGCCAGCAGCTCGCGCAGACAGGGCACGAACACTGAAGCTTTCTTT. This chain joins TRBV7-9 and TRBJ1-1; 7 bases line up with TRBD1. The CDR3 sequence is 16 residues long. The trim removed 4 bases at V and 1 base at J, leaving 9 bases unmatched. CDR1 is SEHNR, CDR2 FQNEAQ, per germline (reference sequence).

The rearrangement joins TRBV7-2 to TRBJ1-2, with D perhaps matching TRBD1 (6 bases). The CDR3 loop spans 17 amino acids. V shed 1 base and J shed 6 bases, with 21 bases lying between them. Germline values: CDR1 SGHTA, CDR2 FQGNSA. CDR3 sequence (DNA): TGTGCCAGCAGCTTAGGCCTGGGTTTCGAGGGGGAAAATGGCTACACCTTC. It specifies CASSLGLGFEGENGYTF. The full variable domain, in which reference TRBV7-2 and TRBJ1-2 provide the parts outside the CDR3, is GAGVSQSPSNKVTEKGKDVELRCDPISGHTALYWYRQSLGQGLEFLIYFQGNSAPDKSGLPSDRFSAERTGGSVSTLTIQRTQQEDSAVYLCASSLGLGFEGENGYTFGSGTRLTVV.

V gene TRBV11-2 combines with J gene TRBJ2-1, with 9 bases identical to TRBD2. This CDR3 is 11 amino acids long. Germline V CDR1 and CDR2: SGHAT, FQNNGV. V gave up 11 bases and J gave up 8 bases; unmatched junction bases: 4. The CDR3 protein is CACGGAYEQFF. The CDR3 DNA reads as TGTGCCTGCGGGGGGGCCTATGAGCAGTTCTTC.

The V gene is TRBV7-2, the J gene TRBJ1-1, with a weak D call TRBD1 (6 bases). Trimming stripped 5 bases from V and 10 bases from J, with 14 bases between. The CDR3 runs 12 residues. CDR1 SGHTA and CDR2 FQGNSA come from the germline V gene. In DNA form, the CDR3 reads TGTGCCAGCAGCCCCAGAGGGGGGGGAGCTTTCTTT. Protein: CASSPRGGGAFF.

V and J are TRBV7-8 and TRBJ2-1, with 8 positions matching TRBD2. The CDR3 is made up of 15 amino acids. Trimming removed 5 bases from V and 5 bases from J; junction bases left unmatched: 8. Looked up from germline, CDR1 is SGHVS and CDR2 is FQNEAQ. The DNA of the CDR3 is TGTGCCAGCAGCGCCGGGGGGGGCAGGGACAATGAGCAGTTCTTC. It encodes CASSAGGGRDNEQFF.

V usage is TRBV11-2 and J usage is TRBJ2-7, with 7 bases that match TRBD1. Germline lookup yields CDR1 SGHAT and CDR2 FQNNGV. The CDR3 consists of 13 residues. V lost 3 bases and J lost 5; bases outside the gene matches: 4. CDR3 protein: CASSFPDRHEQYF. CDR3 DNA: TGTGCCAGCAGCTTTCCGGACAGGCACGAGCAGTACTTC.

This clone was seen a single time. The chain couples TRBV6-2 or TRBV6-3 to TRBJ2-2; 7 bases line up with TRBD1. The V and J ends lost 0 bases and 4 bases, in that order; junction bases with no gene match: 2. CDR3 size: 15 residues. Germline V gives CDR1 MNHEY, CDR2 SVGEGT. The CDR3 bases are TGTGCCAGCAGTTACTCGACAGGGCTCACCGGGGAGCTGTTTTTT. It specifies CASSYSTGLTGELFF.

The rearrangement links TRBV30 to TRBJ2-3; tentatively, D is TRBD2 (6 bases). Between the trimmed V and J ends, which lost 0 bases and 5 bases, there was a span of 18 bases. The CDR3 is 16 amino acids. CDR1 and CDR2 (germline): GTSNPN, SVGIG (reference sequence). CDR3 sequence (DNA): TGTGCCTGGAGTGTACTCTTGCCGCCGGGAGAAGATACGCAGTATTTT. Translation: CAWSVLLPPGEDTQYF.

This clone was seen a single time. The CDR3 nucleotides are TGTGCCAGCTCACCTATCACAGGGTTATTAAACGAGCAGTACTTC. Protein sequence: CASSPITGLLNEQYF. The V gene is TRBV18, the J gene TRBJ2-7, with D tentatively TRBD1 (6 bases). CDR1 and CDR2 (germline): KGHSH, LQKENI. The germline V and J ends were trimmed by 3 bases and 5 bases, with 17 bases remaining between them. The CDR3 covers 15 residues.

The V and J genes are TRBV9 and TRBJ2-3, with a tentative D call TRBD2 (5 bases). CDR1 is SGDLS and CDR2 is YYNGEE in the germline V gene. V lost 4 bases, J lost 2 bases, and 14 bases lay in between. This CDR3 comprises 15 residues. The CDR3 loop reads CASSIGLELTDTQYF. The CDR3 nucleotides are TGTGCCAGCAGCATCGGACTGGAGCTCACAGATACGCAGTATTTT.

This chain uses TRBV7-2 with TRBJ2-5, with D uncertain. The germline V gene has CDR1 SGHTA and CDR2 FQGNSA. The CDR3 is 14 residues long. V lost 6 bases, J lost 1 base, and 12 bases lay in between. The chain's CDR3 is CASSPDYIQETQYF. As DNA, the CDR3 is TGTGCCAGCAGTCCCGATTACATCCAAGAGACCCAGTACTTC.

The genes are TRBV5-1 and TRBJ1-6; D gene unclear. Germline assignment: CDR1 SGHRS and CDR2 YFSETQ. The CDR3 has 15 residues. The ends were cut back, 0 bases at V and 10 bases at J, with 14 bases in the middle. The CDR3 DNA sequence: TGCGCCAGCAGCTTGGATTCAGTAATCTGGTCACCCCTCCACTTT. Its protein product is CASSLDSVIWSPLHF.

The chain employs TRBV7-2 and TRBJ2-3; D is perhaps TRBD2 (5 bases). The germline gives CDR1 SGHTA, CDR2 FQGNSA. The germline V and J ends were trimmed by 7 bases and 5 bases, with 16 bases remaining between them. The CDR3 runs 14 residues. CDR3 in DNA: TGTGCCAGCAATGAGGACTCGGCCCAAGATACGCAGTATTTT. This codes for CASNEDSAQDTQYF.

The V call is TRBV3-1 (or the pseudogene TRBV3-2), the J call TRBJ1-6; perhaps TRBD1 as D (5 bases). The CDR3 contains 16 residues. V was trimmed by 3 bases and J by 4 bases, leaving 13 bases between them. Germline loops: CDR1 LGHDT, CDR2 YNNKEL (reference sequence). The CDR3 loop reads CASSQAGSGYNSPLHF. In DNA, the CDR3 is TGTGCCAGCAGCCAGGCAGGGTCCGGGTATAATTCACCCCTCCACTTT.

CDR3 sequence: CASSPGQRIEQYF. The CDR3 DNA is TGTGCCAGCAGCCCGGGACAGCGTATCGAGCAGTACTTC. This chain uses TRBV5-8 with TRBJ2-7; 7 bases fit TRBD1. The CDR3 is 13 residues long. Losses at the gene ends were 4 bases for V and 6 bases for J; bases not matched to a gene: 7. Germline V gene data show CDR1 as SGHTS and CDR2 as YDEGEE.

This clone was seen only once. This chain joins TRBV9 and TRBJ2-7, with a tentative D call TRBD1 (5 bases). V lost 2 bases to trimming and J lost 6 bases, with 12 bases between them. CDR1 is SGDLS, CDR2 YYNGEE, per germline. The CDR3 loop spans 13 amino acids. The CDR3 coding sequence is TGTGCCAGCAGCGTGGAACAGGTAGGCGAGCAGTACTTC. This codes for CASSVEQVGEQYF.

This chain joins TRBV6-6 and TRBJ1-1; 7 bases align to TRBD1. The CDR3 runs to 13 residues. The trim removed 4 bases at V and 4 bases at J, leaving 3 bases unmatched. The germline V gene encodes CDR1 MNHNY and CDR2 SVGAGI (reference sequence). The DNA of the CDR3 is TGTGCCAGCAGTTTCCAGGGGGGCACTGAAGCTTTCTTT. Translation: CASSFQGGTEAFF.

The chain carries TRBV5-6 and TRBJ1-4, with TRBD1 matching 10 bases. The V gene end was trimmed by 1 base and the J gene end by 3 bases; junction bases not matched to a gene: 9. Germline CDR1 reads SGHDT; CDR2 reads YYEEEE. This CDR3 has 18 residues. CDR3: CASSLWTGGPASNEKLFF. CDR3 nucleotides: TGTGCCAGCAGCTTGTGGACAGGGGGACCCGCGTCTAATGAAAAACTGTTTTTT.

V usage is TRBV4-1 and J usage is TRBJ2-5; perhaps TRBD1 as D (6 bases). V dropped 2 bases and J dropped 4 bases, with 8 bases sitting between them. In germline, CDR1 is MGHRA, CDR2 YSYEKL. The CDR3 consists of 13 residues. The CDR3 loop is CASSQTGRETQYF. The CDR3, as DNA: TGCGCCAGCAGCCAAACAGGGAGAGAGACCCAGTACTTC.

The chain uses TRBV3-1 (or the pseudogene TRBV3-2) and TRBJ1-1, with TRBD1 matching 8 bases. V lost 3 bases to trimming and J lost 2 bases; unmatched junction nucleotides: 5. The CDR3 length is 15 residues. CDR1 and CDR2 from the germline V gene are LGHDT and YNNKEL (reference sequence). CDR3 loop: CASSHSGQGNTEAFF. The CDR3 DNA follows: TGTGCCAGCAGCCATAGCGGACAGGGAAACACTGAAGCTTTCTTT.

The V gene is TRBV6-2 or TRBV6-3, the J gene TRBJ2-3; the match to TRBD1 covers 8 bases. V lost 0 bases, J lost 4 bases, and 6 bases stayed unmatched. Germline lookup yields CDR1 MNHEY and CDR2 SVGEGT. The CDR3 sequence is 16 residues long. The CDR3 bases are TGTGCCAGCAGTTACTCGTCCAGGGGGCGCCCAGATACGCAGTATTTT. Its protein is CASSYSSRGRPDTQYF.

The rearrangement links TRBV29-1 to TRBJ1-3; TRBD1 matches at 7 bases. The CDR3 covers 13 residues. The germline V gene has CDR1 SQVTM and CDR2 ANQGSEA. With 5 bases clipped from V and 5 bases from J, the junction kept 6 bases outside the gene matches. CDR3 sequence: CSVQQGTRNTIYF. The DNA for the CDR3 is TGCAGCGTTCAACAGGGGACCCGAAACACCATATATTTT.

The chain uses TRBV5-1 and TRBJ2-5; 12 nucleotides agree with TRBD2. The trim removed 1 base at V and 5 bases at J, leaving 3 bases unmatched. CDR3 length: 15 residues. Germline CDR1 reads SGHRS; CDR2 reads YFSETQ. CDR3 nucleotides: TGCGCCAGCAGCTTGCCTACTAGCGGGGGGGAGACCCAGTACTTC. It translates to CASSLPTSGGETQYF.

A word on this clone: Sequence at one end of the junction differs from germline and may be a read error. This chain links TRBV2 with TRBJ1-3; 8 bases are a match to TRBD1. This CDR3 has 14 amino acids. Germline V gives CDR1 SNHLY, CDR2 FYNNEI. The CDR3 here is CASTVGQAGSTIYF. DNA for the CDR3: TGTGCCAGCACCGTGGGACAGGCGGGAAGCACCATATATTTT.

This chain uses TRBV6-5 with TRBJ2-7; possibly TRBD1 for D (7 bases). V dropped 6 bases and J dropped 2 bases, with 17 bases sitting between them. This CDR3 region has 15 residues. Germline-derived CDR1 and CDR2 are MNHEY and SVGAGI. For the CDR3, the DNA is TGTGCCAGCAGACCTGACAGGGAGGTAACCTACGAGCAGTACTTC. This encodes CASRPDREVTYEQYF.

The chain employs TRBV11-2 and TRBJ1-4; 9 nucleotides agree with TRBD1. V shed 4 bases, J shed 8 bases, and the junction held 5 bases outside the gene matches. The CDR3 has 14 residues. The germline V gene has CDR1 SGHAT and CDR2 FQNNGV. The CDR3 bases are TGTGCCAGCAGCTCGGACAGGGGCTTAGAAAAACTGTTTTTT. The encoded protein is CASSSDRGLEKLFF.